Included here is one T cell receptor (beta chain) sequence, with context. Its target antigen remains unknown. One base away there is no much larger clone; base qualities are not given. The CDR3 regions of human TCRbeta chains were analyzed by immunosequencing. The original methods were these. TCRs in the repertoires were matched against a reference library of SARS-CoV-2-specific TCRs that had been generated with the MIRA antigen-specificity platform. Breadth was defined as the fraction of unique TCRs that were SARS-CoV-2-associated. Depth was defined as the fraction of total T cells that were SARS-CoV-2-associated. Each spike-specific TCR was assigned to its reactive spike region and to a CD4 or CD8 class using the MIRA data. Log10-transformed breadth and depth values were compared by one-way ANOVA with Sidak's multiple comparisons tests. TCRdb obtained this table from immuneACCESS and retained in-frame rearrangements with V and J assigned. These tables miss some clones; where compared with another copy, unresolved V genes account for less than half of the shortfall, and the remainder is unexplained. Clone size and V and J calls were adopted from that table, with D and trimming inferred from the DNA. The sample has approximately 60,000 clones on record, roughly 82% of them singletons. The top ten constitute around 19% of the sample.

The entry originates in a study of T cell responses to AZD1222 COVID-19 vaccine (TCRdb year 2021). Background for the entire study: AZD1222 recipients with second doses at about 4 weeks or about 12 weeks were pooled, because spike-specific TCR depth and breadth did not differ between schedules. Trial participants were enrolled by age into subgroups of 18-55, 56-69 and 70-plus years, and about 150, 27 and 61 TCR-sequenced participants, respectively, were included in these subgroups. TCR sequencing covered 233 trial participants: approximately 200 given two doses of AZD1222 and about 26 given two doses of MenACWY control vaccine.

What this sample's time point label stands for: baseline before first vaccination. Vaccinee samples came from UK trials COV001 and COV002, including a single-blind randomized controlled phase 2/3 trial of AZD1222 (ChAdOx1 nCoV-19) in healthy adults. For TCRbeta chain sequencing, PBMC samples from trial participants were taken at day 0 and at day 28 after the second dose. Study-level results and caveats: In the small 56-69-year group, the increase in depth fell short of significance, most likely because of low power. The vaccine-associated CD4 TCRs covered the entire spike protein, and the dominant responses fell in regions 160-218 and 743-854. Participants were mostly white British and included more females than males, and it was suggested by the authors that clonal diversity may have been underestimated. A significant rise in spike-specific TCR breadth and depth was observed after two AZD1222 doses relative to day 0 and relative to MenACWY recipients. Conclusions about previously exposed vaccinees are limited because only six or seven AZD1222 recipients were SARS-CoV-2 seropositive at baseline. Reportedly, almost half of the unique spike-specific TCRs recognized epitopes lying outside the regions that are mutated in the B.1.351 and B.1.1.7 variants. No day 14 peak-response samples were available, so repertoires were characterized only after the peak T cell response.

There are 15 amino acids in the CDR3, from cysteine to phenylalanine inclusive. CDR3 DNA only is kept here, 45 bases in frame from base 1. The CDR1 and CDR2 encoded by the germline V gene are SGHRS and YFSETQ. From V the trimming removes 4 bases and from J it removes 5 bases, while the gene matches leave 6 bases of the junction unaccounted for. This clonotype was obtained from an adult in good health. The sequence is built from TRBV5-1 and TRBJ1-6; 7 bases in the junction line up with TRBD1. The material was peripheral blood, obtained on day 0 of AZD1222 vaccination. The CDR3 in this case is CASSLQTGNNSPLHF. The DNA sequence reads TGCGCCAGCAGCCTTCAGACAGGGAATAATTCACCCCTCCACTTT. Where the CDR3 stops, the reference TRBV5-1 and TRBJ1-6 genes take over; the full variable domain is KAGVTQTPRYLIKTRGQQVTLSCSPISGHRSVSWYQQTPGQGLQFLFEYFSETQRNKGNFPGRFSGRQFSNSRSEMNVSTLELGDSALYLCASSLQTGNNSPLHFGNGTRLTVT.